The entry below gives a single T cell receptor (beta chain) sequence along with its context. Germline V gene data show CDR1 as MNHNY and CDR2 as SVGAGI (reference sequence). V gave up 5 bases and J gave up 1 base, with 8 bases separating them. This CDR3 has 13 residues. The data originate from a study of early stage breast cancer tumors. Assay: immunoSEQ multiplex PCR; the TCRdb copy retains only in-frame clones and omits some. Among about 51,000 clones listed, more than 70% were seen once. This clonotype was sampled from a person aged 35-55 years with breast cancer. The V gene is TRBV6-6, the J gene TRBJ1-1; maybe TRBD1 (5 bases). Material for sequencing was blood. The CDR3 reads CASSTQGNTEAFF. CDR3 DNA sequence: TGTGCCAGCAGTACCCAGGGGAACACTGAAGCTTTCTTT.